A selection of T cell receptor beta chains follows, all from one sample in a study of CD8+CD57+ T cells in acquired aplastic anemia. TCRdb analysed the reads with MiXCR anew, one entry per CDR3 protein. The repertoire includes fewer than 150,000 distinct CDR3 sequences, around 48% of them detected once, and around 2.5% sits in the top ten. The sequenced sample consisted of sorted CD4+, CD8+, or CD8+CD57+ T cells (not recorded which) from PBMCs. These receptor sequences come from a human donor in good health, serving as a control. The CDR3 runs from the conserved cysteine through the conserved F or W. A D gene is named only where the DNA matches it firmly. Expanded clones get a size class; other rows say once, few or many, or leave the size out.

v_call	clone_size	j_call	d_call	cdr3_aa	cdr3_nt
TRBV7-9	NA	TRBJ1-1	NA	CASSATASTEAFF	TGTGCCAGCAGCGCGACAGCCAGCACTGAAGCTTTCTTT
TRBV19	NA	TRBJ1-2	NA	CASSLSMDGGYGYTF	TGTGCCAGTAGTCTCTCGATGGACGGAGGCTATGGCTACACCTTC
TRBV2	NA	TRBJ1-2	NA	CASSPPGEDYGYTF	TGTGCCAGCAGTCCGCCAGGGGAAGACTATGGCTACACCTTC
TRBV7-2	many	TRBJ2-2	TRBD1	CASSWGQRAGELFF	TGTGCCAGCAGCTGGGGACAGAGGGCCGGGGAGCTGTTTTTT
TRBV6-1	few	TRBJ2-5	TRBD2	CASSASGGSFADQYF	TGTGCCAGCAGTGCTAGCGGGGGGTCTTTTGCGGACCAGTACTTC
TRBV25-1	NA	TRBJ2-3	TRBD2	CASSALAGVLTQYF	TGTGCCAGCAGTGCCCTAGCGGGAGTTCTAACGCAGTATTTT
TRBV24-1	NA	TRBJ2-7	TRBD1	CATSEYTGTGDSYEQYF	TGTGCCACCAGTGAATATACCGGGACAGGTGACTCCTACGAGCAGTACTTC
TRBV29-1	NA	TRBJ1-5	NA	CSVRSGSRQPQHF	TGCAGCGTTCGCTCGGGGAGTAGACAGCCCCAGCATTTT
TRBV11-2	few	TRBJ2-5	TRBD2	CASSPPGLAGEQETQYF	TGTGCCAGCAGCCCACCCGGACTAGCGGGAGAACAAGAGACCCAGTACTTC
TRBV7-2	few	TRBJ2-7	TRBD2	CASKLLAGVSYEQYF	TGTGCCAGCAAACTACTAGCGGGGGTATCCTACGAGCAGTACTTC
TRBV29-1	NA	TRBJ1-1	NA	CSVRGQVNTEAFF	TGCAGCGTGAGAGGACAAGTGAACACTGAAGCTTTCTTT
TRBV9	many	TRBJ2-6	NA	CASSAGVANVLTF	TGTGCCAGCAGCGCCGGCGTGGCCAACGTCCTGACTTTC
TRBV10-3	NA	TRBJ2-7	NA	CAISAHRGEQYF	TGTGCCATCAGTGCCCACCGAGGCGAGCAGTACTTC
TRBV2	NA	TRBJ1-1	NA	CASGDPANTEAFF	TGTGCCAGCGGAGACCCAGCGAACACTGAAGCTTTCTTT